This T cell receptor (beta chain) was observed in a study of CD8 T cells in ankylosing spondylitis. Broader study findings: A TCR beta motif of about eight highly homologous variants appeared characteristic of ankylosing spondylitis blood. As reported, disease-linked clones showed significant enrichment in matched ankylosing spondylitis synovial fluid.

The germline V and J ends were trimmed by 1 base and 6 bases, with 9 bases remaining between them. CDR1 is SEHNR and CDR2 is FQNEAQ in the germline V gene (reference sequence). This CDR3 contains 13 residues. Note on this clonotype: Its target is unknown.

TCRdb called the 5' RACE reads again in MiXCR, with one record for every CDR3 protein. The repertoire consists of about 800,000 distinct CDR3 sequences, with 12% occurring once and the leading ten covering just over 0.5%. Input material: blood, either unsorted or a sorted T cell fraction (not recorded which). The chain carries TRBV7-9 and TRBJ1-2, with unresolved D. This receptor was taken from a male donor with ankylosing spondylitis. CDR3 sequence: CASSLEFGDGYTF. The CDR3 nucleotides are TGTGCCAGCAGCTTAGAGTTTGGGGATGGCTACACCTTC.